This T cell receptor (beta chain) was recorded in a study of Tregs in tolerant kidney transplant recipients. As for the study in general: The nonmyeloablative bone marrow transplants came from related graft donors, with transient mixed chimerism.

Method: immunoSEQ multiplex PCR; TCRdb's copy keeps in-frame clones and lacks some. This table holds about 87,000 clones, 93% found once. The source material was CD4+ T cells from blood, sampled before the transplant. The receptor comes from a human donor who received a combined kidney and bone marrow transplant.

The CDR3 DNA follows: TGTGCCAGCAGTGCGGGACAGGGCCGCACCGGGGAGCTGTTTTTT. This sequence encodes CASSAGQGRTGELFF. The rearrangement joins TRBV25-1 to TRBJ2-2; 9 positions agree with TRBD1. This CDR3 region has 15 residues. The V segment lost 4 bases and the J segment 4 bases; nucleotides outside the gene matches: 4. Germline V CDR1 and CDR2: MGHDK, SYGVNS.